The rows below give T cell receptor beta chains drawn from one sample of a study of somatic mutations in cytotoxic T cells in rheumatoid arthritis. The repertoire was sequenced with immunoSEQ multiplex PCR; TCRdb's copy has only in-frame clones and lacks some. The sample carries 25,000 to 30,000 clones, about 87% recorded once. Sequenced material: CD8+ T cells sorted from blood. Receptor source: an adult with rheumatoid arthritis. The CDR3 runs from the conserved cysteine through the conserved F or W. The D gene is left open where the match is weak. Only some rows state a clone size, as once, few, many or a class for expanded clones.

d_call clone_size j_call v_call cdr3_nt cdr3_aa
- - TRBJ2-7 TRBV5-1 TGCGCCAGCAGCTGGACGGTTTCCTACGAGCAGTACTTC CASSWTVSYEQYF
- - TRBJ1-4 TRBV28 TGTGCCAGCAGTTTTGGGCATTATTTTGCAACTAATGAAAAACTGTTTTTT CASSFGHYFATNEKLFF
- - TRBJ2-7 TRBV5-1 TGCGCCAGCAGCTTAGGAAACACCTACGAGCAGTACTTC CASSLGNTYEQYF
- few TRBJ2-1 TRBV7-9 TGTGCCAGCAGCTGGGATTCAGGCGAGCAGTTCTTC CASSWDSGEQFF
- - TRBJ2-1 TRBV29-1 TGCAGCGTTGAAACCCAGCCCAATGAGCAGTTCTTC CSVETQPNEQFF
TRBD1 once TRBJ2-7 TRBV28 TGTGCCAGCAGCTGGGACAGGGTACTCTACGAGCAGTACTTC CASSWDRVLYEQYF
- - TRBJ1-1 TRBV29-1 TGCAGCGCCTTCGGGCTGAACACTGAAGCTTTCTTT CSAFGLNTEAFF
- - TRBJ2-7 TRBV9 TGTGCCAGCAGCGCCCAATCGCGCGACGGCTACGAGCAGTACTTC CASSAQSRDGYEQYF
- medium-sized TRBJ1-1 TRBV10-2 TGCGCCAGCAGTGGCCTGTACTCAAGGGACACTGAAGCTTTCTTT CASSGLYSRDTEAFF
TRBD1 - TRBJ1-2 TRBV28 TGTGCCAGCAGTTTACAGGGGGCGAATGGCTACACCTTC CASSLQGANGYTF
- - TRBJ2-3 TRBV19 TGTGCCAGTAGTGAGGACCCGTCAGATACGCAGTATTTT CASSEDPSDTQYF
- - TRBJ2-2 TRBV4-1 TGCGCCAGCAGCCAAGCCTTTAGCGGTCTCACCGGGGAGCTGTTTTTT CASSQAFSGLTGELFF
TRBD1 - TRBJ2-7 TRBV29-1 TGCAGCGTTGAACTCCCCAGGTGGGACAGCTCCTACGAGCAGTACTTC CSVELPRWDSSYEQYF
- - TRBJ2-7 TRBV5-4 TGTGCCAGCAGCCTCGGGACAGCGGGGGAGCAGTACTTC CASSLGTAGEQYF